One and the same sample provided the 27 T cell receptor beta chains below, sequenced in a study of a mutant IDH1 vaccine in newly diagnosed glioma. The method was immunoSEQ multiplex PCR; TCRdb's version includes in-frame clones alone and lacks a portion of them. This sample has some 87,000 clones, with 80% to 90% found just once. The sample's time point: week 47, end of study. Every single dose of the vaccine, 300 ug of mutant IDH1 20-mer peptide, came with topical imiquimod. Which antigens these TCRs recognize remains unknown. The specimen was PBMCs, collected from a glioma patient whose treatment included an IDH1 peptide vaccine. These receptors were collected from a man in his forties with glioma.

This chain links TRBV2 with TRBJ2-5, with 7 bases that match TRBD1. Germline CDR1 and CDR2: SNHLY and FYNNEI. The CDR3 runs 15 residues. Trimming took 1 base from V and 5 from J; bases not matched to a gene: 7. The CDR3 nucleotides read TGTGCCAGCAGTGAAGGACAGGGTCCTATGGAGACCCAGTACTTC. As protein: CASSEGQGPMETQYF. The variable domain in full, completed from reference TRBV2 and TRBJ2-5, reads EPEVTQTPSHQVTQMGQEVILRCVPISNHLYFYWYRQILGQKVEFLVSFYNNEISEKSEIFDDQFSVERPDGSNFTLKIRSTKLEDSAMYFCASSEGQGPMETQYFGPGTRLLVL.

The chain has TRBV18 and TRBJ1-1; the match to TRBD1 covers 7 bases. V dropped 6 bases and J dropped 0; count of bases not matched to a gene: 16. Germline V gene data show CDR1 as KGHSH and CDR2 as LQKENI. The CDR3 contains 18 residues. This CDR3 reads CASSYSPGQSFMNTEAFF. CDR3 in DNA: TGTGCCAGCTCCTACTCACCGGGACAGTCCTTTATGAACACTGAAGCTTTCTTT.

The chain employs TRBV29-1 and TRBJ2-3; TRBD2 matches 7 bases. V dropped 4 bases and J dropped 0; count of bases not matched to a gene: 4. This CDR3 is built from 14 residues. Germline CDR1 and CDR2: SQVTM and ANQGSEA. CDR3 nucleotides: TGCAGCGTTGTAGCTAGCGGAAGCACAGATACGCAGTATTTT. It yields the protein CSVVASGSTDTQYF.

This clone turned up a few times. The chain carries TRBV10-1 and TRBJ2-2; possibly TRBD1 for D (6 bases). Trimming shortened V by 7 bases and J by 9 bases, and 21 bases separated the two germline ends. Germline V gene data show CDR1 as WNHNN and CDR2 as SYGVQD (reference sequence). The CDR3 is made up of 15 amino acids. Written as DNA, the CDR3 is TGCGCCAGCATTTCTCCGGACAGTCACCACCGGGAGCTGTTTTTT. It is translated as CASISPDSHHRELFF.

The V call is TRBV7-2, the J call TRBJ2-7, with unresolved D. Trimming left V 5 bases short and J 6 bases short, with 17 bases between. The V gene's germline CDR1 is SGHTA and CDR2 FQGNSA. This CDR3 contains 14 residues. CDR3 DNA sequence: TGTGCCAGCAGCCCCACCACCGGGCCCTCCGAGCAGTACTTC. It codes for CASSPTTGPSEQYF.

As regards this clone: Other DNA sequences of this sample code for an identical CDR3. The chain uses TRBV4-2 and TRBJ1-5, with 9 bases identical to TRBD1. J lost 3 bases, V lost 0 bases, and 9 bases had no gene match. This CDR3 has 18 residues. Germline CDR1 LGHNA, CDR2 YNFKEQ. The CDR3 region has the DNA TGTGCCAGCAGCCAAGATCACCTCGGACAGGGGAACAATCAGCCCCAGCATTTT. It codes for CASSQDHLGQGNNQPQHF.

V and J are TRBV27 and TRBJ2-2, with a tentative D call TRBD1 (8 bases). The CDR3 spans 18 residues. CDR1 MNHEY and CDR2 SMNVEV come from the germline V gene (reference sequence). V was cut by 6 bases and J by 0 bases, with 20 bases left in between. CDR3 nucleotides: TGTGCCAGCAGAACTTATCGACAGGGGAGGGCGAACACCGGGGAGCTGTTTTTT. Its translation is CASRTYRQGRANTGELFF.

The chain recombines TRBV6-4 with TRBJ2-2; perhaps TRBD1 as D (6 bases). CDR1 and CDR2 (germline): MRHNA, SNTAGT. V was clipped by 4 bases and J by 0 bases, with 6 bases between them. The CDR3 sequence is 14 residues long. CDR3 sequence reads: CASSGTANTGELFF. In DNA form, the CDR3 reads TGTGCCAGCAGTGGGACAGCGAACACCGGGGAGCTGTTTTTT.

The chain recombines TRBV25-1 with TRBJ1-2; D not resolved. The CDR3 totals 16 residues. Between the trimmed V and J ends, which lost 4 bases and 4 bases, there was a span of 19 bases. CDR1 and CDR2 from the germline V gene are MGHDK and SYGVNS. Here the CDR3 reads CASSGVTETGRYGYTF. The CDR3 nucleotides read TGTGCCAGCAGTGGGGTAACAGAGACGGGTCGCTATGGCTACACCTTC.

The chain links TRBV15 to TRBJ1-1; no definite D call. The CDR3 length is 13 residues. Germline V gives CDR1 LNHNV, CDR2 YYDKDF (reference sequence). Trimming shortened V by 2 bases and J by 6 bases, and 10 bases separated the two germline ends. CDR3 region: CATSRLDWAEAFF. As DNA, the CDR3 is TGTGCCACCAGCAGATTGGACTGGGCTGAAGCTTTCTTT.

This clone was observed once. The chain couples TRBV19 to TRBJ2-1, with TRBD2 matching over 7 bases. Trimming took 7 bases from V and 5 from J; bases not matched to a gene: 14. Per the germline V gene, CDR1 is LNHDA and CDR2 is SQIVND (reference sequence). The CDR3 extends over 16 amino acids. CDR3 region: CASTLRSGNLNNEQFF. The CDR3 coding sequence is TGTGCCAGTACCCTGCGAAGCGGGAACCTTAACAATGAGCAGTTCTTC.

The gene calls are TRBV18 and TRBJ2-7; 9 nucleotides align to TRBD1. CDR1 KGHSH and CDR2 LQKENI come from the germline V gene. The CDR3 sequence is 16 residues long. V trimming: 3 bases; J trimming: 0 bases; junction bases outside the gene matches: 6. The CDR3: CASSPGRTGASYEQYF. For the CDR3, the DNA is TGTGCCAGCTCACCCGGGCGGACAGGGGCCTCCTACGAGCAGTACTTC.

This chain links TRBV28 with TRBJ2-7, with TRBD1 identical over 11 bases. Looked up from germline, CDR1 is MDHEN and CDR2 is SYDVKM. V lost 7 bases to trimming and J lost 4 bases; unmatched junction nucleotides: 6. The CDR3 sequence is 14 residues long. DNA for the CDR3: TGTGCCAGCACCGGGACAGGGGGACGGTACGAGCAGTACTTC. It encodes CASTGTGGRYEQYF.

This clone was observed a few times. The DNA for the CDR3 is TGTGCCAGCAGCCAGCAGTCGAACACTGAAGCTTTCTTT. It yields the protein CASSQQSNTEAFF. The chain joins TRBV14 to TRBJ1-1; D remains unclear. Germline V gene data show CDR1 as SGHDN and CDR2 as FVKESK. Trimming took off 3 bases at V and 1 base at J, with 6 bases between the two ends. This CDR3 is built from 13 residues.

This clone was seen a handful of times. V usage is TRBV30 and J usage is TRBJ1-1, with D perhaps matching TRBD1 (5 bases). V lost 2 bases to trimming and J lost 1 base, with 11 bases between them. From germline, CDR1 is GTSNPN and CDR2 SVGIG (reference sequence). This CDR3 has 14 residues. The CDR3 protein is CAWSRHGGNTEAFF. The CDR3 bases are TGTGCCTGGAGTCGTCATGGGGGGAACACTGAAGCTTTCTTT.

This chain joins TRBV12-5 and TRBJ2-5, with D perhaps matching TRBD1 (5 bases). This CDR3 contains 16 residues. Germline V gene sequence: CDR1 LGHNT, CDR2 FRNRAP. V lost 6 bases and J lost 5, with 22 bases in between. The CDR3, as DNA: TGTGCTAGTGGGACTGGACAACGTGGCCCTGCGGAGACCCAGTACTTC. Protein sequence: CASGTGQRGPAETQYF.

This sequence joins TRBV6-1 and TRBJ1-4, with unresolved D. The V and J ends lost 3 bases and 1 base respectively, with 6 bases between them. Germline CDR1 is MNHNS and CDR2 is SASEGT. This CDR3 region has 14 residues. CDR3 sequence (DNA): TGTGCCAGCAGTGACTCGGTAACTAATGAAAAACTGTTTTTT. This codes for CASSDSVTNEKLFF.

V usage is TRBV11-3 and J usage is TRBJ2-2, with TRBD1 identical over 9 bases. The CDR3 runs 14 residues. V gave up 4 bases and J gave up 5 bases; unmatched junction bases: 2. Per germline, CDR1 SGHNT and CDR2 YENEEA. The CDR3 sequence: CASSSDRGTGELFF. In DNA, the CDR3 is TGTGCCAGCAGCTCGGACAGGGGAACCGGGGAGCTGTTTTTT. The variable domain in full, completed from reference TRBV11-3 and TRBJ2-2, reads EAGVVQSPRYKIIEKKQPVAFWCNPISGHNTLYWYLQNLGQGPELLIRYENEEAVDDSQLPKDRFSAERLKGVDSTLKIQPAELGDSAVYLCASSSDRGTGELFFGEGSRLTVL.

Points on this clone: The junction shows a germline mismatch at one end, possibly a read error. This sample also contains other DNA sequences that code for the same CDR3. The chain has TRBV18 and TRBJ2-6; TRBD1 matches 8 bases. This CDR3 spans 17 amino acids. CDR1 is KGHSH, CDR2 LQKENI, per germline. The CDR3 nucleotides are TGTGCCAGCTCACCAGGACAGGGAAGGGCAGGGGCCAACGTCTTGACTTTC. Translating it yields CASSPGQGRAGANVLTF.

The chain carries TRBV7-8 and TRBJ2-7; 9 bases agree with TRBD2. The V and J ends lost 8 bases and 3 bases, in that order; junction bases with no gene match: 5. This CDR3 region has 13 residues. Per germline, CDR1 SGHVS and CDR2 FQNEAQ. CDR3 in amino acids: CASCSGSHYEQYF. Here the CDR3 DNA reads TGTGCCAGCTGTAGCGGGAGCCACTACGAGCAGTACTTC.

This clone appeared a single time. The CDR3: CAWYGTDTQYF. DNA of the CDR3: TGTGCCTGGTACGGCACAGATACGCAGTATTTT. The J gene is TRBJ2-3, the V gene TRBV30; D is unresolved. V was shortened by 5 bases and J by 1 base, with 4 bases between the two germline ends. Per the germline V gene, CDR1 is GTSNPN and CDR2 is SVGIG (reference sequence). The CDR3 sequence is 11 residues long.

CDR3 sequence reads: CASSLSGERERETQYF. The DNA of the CDR3 is TGTGCCAGCAGTTTGTCAGGGGAGCGAGAGAGAGAGACCCAGTACTTC. The chain joins TRBV27 to TRBJ2-5; TRBD1 is a possible D gene (6 bases). V was trimmed by 3 bases and J by 4 bases, leaving 18 bases between them. The germline V gene has CDR1 MNHEY and CDR2 SMNVEV (reference sequence). This CDR3 has 16 residues.

The chain recombines TRBV7-2 with TRBJ2-7; D might be TRBD2 (6 bases). The CDR3 contains 15 residues. Germline-derived CDR1 and CDR2 are SGHTA and FQGNSA. V was cut by 1 base and J by 3 bases, with 13 bases left in between. The CDR3 loop reads CASSLDGSSFYEQYF. In nucleotides, the CDR3 is TGTGCCAGCAGCTTAGACGGGAGTTCTTTCTACGAGCAGTACTTC.

The chain is built from TRBV4-1 and TRBJ2-5; 10 bases map to TRBD1. The ends lost 2 bases at V and 6 bases at J; junction bases unmatched: 9. Per germline, CDR1 MGHRA and CDR2 YSYEKL. The CDR3 has 16 residues. Written as DNA, the CDR3 is TGCGCCAGCAGCCAAAATCCGGGACAGGGGTTGCAGACCCAGTACTTC. Its translation is CASSQNPGQGLQTQYF.

V and J are TRBV6-4 and TRBJ1-5; D is unclear. In germline, CDR1 is MRHNA, CDR2 SNTAGT. V lost 3 bases to trimming and J lost 6 bases, with 9 bases between them. The length of the CDR3 is 13 residues. CDR3 amino acids: CASSEGMGQPQHF. The DNA for the CDR3 is TGTGCCAGCAGTGAAGGGATGGGTCAGCCCCAGCATTTT.

The V gene is TRBV4-2, the J gene TRBJ2-5; D might be TRBD1 or TRBD2, each matching 6 bases. The length of the CDR3 is 15 residues. Per germline, CDR1 LGHNA and CDR2 YNFKEQ. V was trimmed by 0 bases and J by 4 bases, leaving 12 bases between them. In nucleotides, the CDR3 is TGTGCCAGCAGCCAAGATAAGGGGGGAATAGAGACCCAGTACTTC. Translated: CASSQDKGGIETQYF.

The chain is built from TRBV9 and TRBJ2-5; 9 bases agree with TRBD2. In germline, CDR1 is SGDLS, CDR2 YYNGEE. The J segment lost 2 bases and the V segment lost 0 bases, leaving 14 bases of the junction unmatched. The CDR3 totals 19 residues. The CDR3 region has the DNA TGTGCCAGCAGCGTAGGTGATTGGGGGCTAGCGGGGCGGCAAGAGACCCAGTACTTC. Protein product: CASSVGDWGLAGRQETQYF.